The 13 T cell receptor beta chains below all came from one sample that was sequenced in a study of T cells after posttransplantation cyclophosphamide. Method: immunoSEQ multiplex PCR; TCRdb's copy keeps in-frame clones and lacks some. Here the sample spans roughly 11,000 clones, about 80% being singletons. Methotrexate plus calcineurin inhibitor accompanied controls' myeloablative marrow transplants; sampling was 1 year later. The sequencing used PBMCs, collected more than 350 days after allogeneic stem cell transplant with calcineurin inhibitor and methotrexate. These receptors were obtained from a male patient younger than 45 who received an allogeneic stem cell transplant from an unrelated donor, was CMV-positive, and had acute GVHD only. Some T cells may be provided by the graft donor.

This chain joins TRBV5-1 and TRBJ2-7; 12 bases map to TRBD2. From germline, CDR1 is SGHRS and CDR2 YFSETQ. CDR3 length equals 17 residues. Trimming at V came to 2 bases and at J to 4 bases, leaving 10 bases not matched to a gene. The CDR3: CASSFFSLTSGSYEQYF. The CDR3 region has the DNA TGCGCCAGCAGCTTTTTCTCCCTGACTAGCGGGAGTTACGAGCAGTACTTC.

The chain carries TRBV9 and TRBJ2-7; maybe TRBD2 (5 bases). Trimming left V 2 bases short and J 4 bases short, with 13 bases between. Germline V gene sequence: CDR1 SGDLS, CDR2 YYNGEE. The CDR3 consists of 14 residues. The CDR3 spells CASSVLDGGYEQYF. The CDR3 region has the DNA TGTGCCAGCAGCGTCCTAGACGGAGGTTACGAGCAGTACTTC.

J is TRBJ1-2 and V is TRBV6-6, with 7 nucleotides matching TRBD1. Germline V gene sequence: CDR1 MNHNY, CDR2 SVGAGI (reference sequence). The J segment lost 6 bases and the V segment lost 6 bases, leaving 7 bases of the junction unmatched. There are 13 residues in the CDR3. The CDR3 region has the DNA TGTGCCAGCAGACCTTCGACAGGGAATGGCTACACCTTC. Translating gives CASRPSTGNGYTF.

The chain uses TRBV13 and TRBJ1-5; 8 nucleotides match TRBD1. Germline V gives CDR1 PRHDT, CDR2 FYEKMQ (reference sequence). With 5 bases clipped from V and 1 base from J, the junction kept 4 bases outside the gene matches. The CDR3 covers 15 residues. The CDR3 DNA is TGTGCCAGCAGCCCCGGACAGGGAAGCAATCAGCCCCAGCATTTT. Protein sequence: CASSPGQGSNQPQHF. Based on the CDR3 plus reference TRBV13 and TRBJ1-5, the full variable domain is AAGVIQSPRHLIKEKRETATLKCYPIPRHDTVYWYQQGPGQDPQFLISFYEKMQSDKGSIPDRFSAQQFSDYHSELNMSSLELGDSALYFCASSPGQGSNQPQHFGDGTRLSIL.

The chain uses TRBV12-2 and TRBJ2-7; the table assigns TRBD2, which was not confirmed against the DNA. TRBV12-2 is annotated as a pseudogene. This CDR3 contains 16 residues. For the CDR3, the DNA is TGTGCAAGTCGCTTAGCGGAGCAGCGGGAGTACTACGAGCAGTACTTC. It is translated as CASRLAEQREYYEQYF.

The V call is TRBV5-4, the J call TRBJ2-7; the match to TRBD2 covers 15 bases. The CDR3 is 17 residues long. Germline-derived CDR1 and CDR2 are SGHNT and YYREEE (reference sequence). V trimming: 5 bases; J trimming: 6 bases; junction bases outside the gene matches: 12. In DNA form, the CDR3 reads TGTGCCAGCAGTTCAAGGACTAGCGGGAGGGGACGGGCCGAGCAGTACTTC. Its translation: CASSSRTSGRGRAEQYF.

This chain joins TRBV25-1 and TRBJ2-2; D perhaps matches TRBD2 (6 bases). The CDR3 runs to 13 residues. Trimming shortened V by 4 bases and J by 7 bases, and 10 bases separated the two germline ends. Germline CDR1 MGHDK, CDR2 SYGVNS. The CDR3 DNA reads TGTGCCAGCAGTGGAAGAGCGGGCGGGGAGCTGTTTTTT. It encodes CASSGRAGGELFF. Full variable domain (missing parts from reference TRBV25-1 and TRBJ2-2): EADIYQTPRYLVIGTGKKITLECSQTMGHDKMYWYQQDPGMELHLIHYSYGVNSTEKGDLSSESTVSRIRTEHFPLTLESARPSHTSQYLCASSGRAGGELFFGEGSRLTVL.

The CDR3 DNA is TGTGCCAGCAGCTTGTCTGGCAGGGACAGCTATGGCTACACCTTC. Its protein product is CASSLSGRDSYGYTF. The chain is built from TRBV5-6 and TRBJ1-2, with 7 bases fitting TRBD1. CDR3 length: 15 residues. Germline V gives CDR1 SGHDT, CDR2 YYEEEE. J was trimmed by 4 bases and V by 1 base; bases with no gene match: 7. Supplemented by reference TRBV5-6 and TRBJ1-2, the full variable domain reads DAGVTQSPTHLIKTRGQQVTLRCSPKSGHDTVSWYQQALGQGPQFIFQYYEEEERQRGNFPDRFSGHQFPNYSSELNVNALLLGDSALYLCASSLSGRDSYGYTFGSGTRLTVV.

This chain links TRBV4-1 with TRBJ2-6, with D possibly matching TRBD1 (6 bases). The germline V gene has CDR1 MGHRA and CDR2 YSYEKL. The CDR3 covers 19 residues. The V and J ends lost 4 bases and 0 bases respectively, with 19 bases between them. The CDR3 DNA reads TGCGCCAGCAGCCCGACGGCAGGGGAGACCAGCTCTGGGGCCAACGTCCTGACTTTC. Protein product: CASSPTAGETSSGANVLTF.

The genes are TRBV27 and TRBJ2-3; 7 nucleotides match TRBD1. V shed 8 bases, J shed 4 bases, and the junction held 0 bases outside the gene matches. CDR3 length: 11 amino acids. The germline gives CDR1 MNHEY, CDR2 SMNVEV (reference sequence). The CDR3 protein is CASQGADTQYF. CDR3 sequence (DNA): TGTGCCAGCCAGGGGGCAGATACGCAGTATTTT.

The chain carries TRBV2 and TRBJ1-1; 8 bases line up with TRBD1. The germline V gene encodes CDR1 SNHLY and CDR2 FYNNEI. The CDR3 runs 12 residues. The V and J ends lost 6 bases and 7 bases, in that order; junction bases with no gene match: 4. In DNA, the CDR3 is TGTGCCAGCAGCCGTGACAGGGGTGAAGCTTTCTTT. It codes for CASSRDRGEAFF. Full variable domain (remainder filled in from reference TRBV2 and TRBJ1-1): EPEVTQTPSHQVTQMGQEVILRCVPISNHLYFYWYRQILGQKVEFLVSFYNNEISEKSEIFDDQFSVERPDGSNFTLKIRSTKLEDSAMYFCASSRDRGEAFFGQGTRLTVV.

The rearrangement links TRBV7-9 to TRBJ1-6; the D gene is possibly TRBD1 (5 bases). Germline-derived CDR1 and CDR2 are SEHNR and FQNEAQ (reference sequence). V lost 5 bases to trimming and J lost 8 bases, with 13 bases between them. This CDR3 is built from 14 residues. In nucleotides, the CDR3 is TGTGCCAGCAGCCCCCCGCGGGGGGATTCACCCCTCCACTTT. Translating it yields CASSPPRGDSPLHF.

The chain carries TRBV15 and TRBJ2-7; D possibly corresponds to TRBD1 (7 bases). The CDR3 has 17 residues. CDR1 LNHNV and CDR2 YYDKDF come from the germline V gene (reference sequence). Trimming took 1 base from V and 4 from J, leaving 20 bases between them. CDR3: CATSRGGTARTEYEQYF. The CDR3, as DNA: TGTGCCACCAGCAGAGGCGGGACAGCCCGAACGGAGTACGAGCAGTACTTC.